Listed below are T cell receptor beta chains from one sample, sequenced in a study of shared clonotypes between healthy human individuals. Produced via immunoSEQ multiplex PCR; TCRdb's table is partial and in-frame only. The sample shows more than 1 million clones, approximately 78% of them seen only once. Sequencing was done on a sample of memory CD4+ T cells from PBMCs. The receptors stem from a man younger than 30 in good health. Some clones in this sample may be carry-over from other donors' samples. Both conserved end residues are part of each CDR3. D genes are given only for firm matches. Clone size is stated in some rows and not others, as once, few, many or a class when expanded.

J | size | D | V | DNA | CDR3
TRBJ1-6 | - | - | TRBV30 | TGTGCCTGGGGCCCAGGCGCGGATTCACCCCTCCACTTT | CAWGPGADSPLHF
TRBJ2-4 | - | - | TRBV5-4 | TGTGCCAGCAGCTTGGAAAGAGGGGGATTAAAAAACATTCAGTACTTC | CASSLERGGLKNIQYF
TRBJ2-1 | few | TRBD2 | TRBV15 | TGTGCCACCAGCCGAACTAGCGGGAGCTATGAGCAGTTCTTC | CATSRTSGSYEQFF
TRBJ2-3 | few | - | TRBV4-3 | TGCGCCAGCAGCCAAGATAGGCTGGGTGCAGATACGCAGTATTTT | CASSQDRLGADTQYF
TRBJ2-7 | - | - | TRBV4-3 | TGCGCCAGCAGCCAAGATATTGGGGCAGCCTACGAGCAGTACTTC | CASSQDIGAAYEQYF
TRBJ1-1 | - | - | TRBV7-8 | TGTGCCAGCAGCTCAGGGAACCCGGGGGCTTTCTTT | CASSSGNPGAFF
TRBJ1-1 | few | - | TRBV11-2 | TGTGCCAGCAGCCCCCGACAGAGTCGGAACACTGAAGCTTTCTTT | CASSPRQSRNTEAFF
TRBJ1-1 | - | - | TRBV10-3 | TGTGCCATCAGTGAGGGAGGGGGAATGAACACTGAAGCTTTCTTT | CAISEGGGMNTEAFF
TRBJ1-2 | - | TRBD1 | TRBV11-3 | TGTGCCACCCTAAAGCGCCGGGACAGATATGGCTACACCTTC | CATLKRRDRYGYTF
TRBJ2-1 | - | - | TRBV6-6 | TGTGCCAGCAGTCCGGGCCCGGTGGAGCAGTTCTTC | CASSPGPVEQFF
TRBJ2-5 | - | - | TRBV5-8 | TGTGCCAGCAGCAGATTTGAGTCATCCGAGACCCAGTACTTC | CASSRFESSETQYF
TRBJ1-5 | - | - | TRBV19 | TGTGCCAGTAGAAGGACGACCCTCCAGCCCCAGCATTTT | CASRRTTLQPQHF
TRBJ2-5 | - | - | TRBV28 | TGTGCCAGCAGTATCGGCGAGACCCAGTACTTC | CASSIGETQYF
TRBJ1-3 | - | - | TRBV6-1 | TGTGCCAGCAGTGAAATGACAGTCTCTGGAAACACCATATATTTT | CASSEMTVSGNTIYF
TRBJ1-2 | - | - | TRBV2 | TGTGCCAGCACTCCTTTGGCTGATGGCTACACCTTC | CASTPLADGYTF
TRBJ1-2 | once | - | TRBV6-1 | TGTGCCAGCACCGAACATGGGACGTACGGCTACACCTTC | CASTEHGTYGYTF
TRBJ1-2 | - | - | TRBV5-4 | TGTGCCAGCAGCCTGGCCCTTGTTGGCTACACCTTC | CASSLALVGYTF
TRBJ2-1 | - | TRBD2 | TRBV10-2 | TGCGCCAGCAGTGTACTAGCGGTCTACAATGAGCAGTTCTTC | CASSVLAVYNEQFF
TRBJ1-2 | - | - | TRBV19 | TGTGCCAGTAGTCCTGACCGGGGTAACTATGGCTACACCTTC | CASSPDRGNYGYTF
TRBJ1-5 | - | TRBD1 | TRBV28 | TGTGCCAGCAGTTTGCGGGACAGACCCATCGGACAGCATTTT | CASSLRDRPIGQHF
TRBJ2-7 | once | - | TRBV14 | TGTGCCAGCAGCCAAGAACCCAGCAGGTTCTACGAGCAGTACTTC | CASSQEPSRFYEQYF
TRBJ2-5 | - | - | TRBV5-4 | TGTGCCAGCATGTGGCGGCCACGAGAGACCCAGTACTTC | CASMWRPRETQYF
TRBJ2-3 | - | - | TRBV18 | TGTGCCAGCTCACTAGGGGTGGCTAGCACAGATACGCAGTATTTT | CASSLGVASTDTQYF
TRBJ2-3 | - | TRBD2 | TRBV7-9 | TGTGCCAGCAGCTTATCGCGAGCGGGAGACACAGATACGCAGTATTTT | CASSLSRAGDTDTQYF
TRBJ2-7 | many | - | TRBV12-5 | TGTGCTAGTGGTCGCTTGGGCGAGCAGTACTTC | CASGRLGEQYF
TRBJ2-5 | - | - | TRBV18 | TGTGCCAGCTCTGACGCCCGGGAGACCCAGTACTTC | CASSDARETQYF
TRBJ2-1 | - | - | TRBV29-1 | TGCAGCGTTGACCCACGGCTCTTAAGCTCCTACAATGAGCAGTTCTTC | CSVDPRLLSSYNEQFF
TRBJ2-1 | few | - | TRBV7-2 | TGTGCCAGCAGCTTAGAGTCTGGGCAGAGTGAGCAGTTCTTC | CASSLESGQSEQFF
TRBJ1-5 | - | - | TRBV2 | TGTGCCAGCGGTTTTCTCAATAGCAATCAGCCCCAGCATTTT | CASGFLNSNQPQHF